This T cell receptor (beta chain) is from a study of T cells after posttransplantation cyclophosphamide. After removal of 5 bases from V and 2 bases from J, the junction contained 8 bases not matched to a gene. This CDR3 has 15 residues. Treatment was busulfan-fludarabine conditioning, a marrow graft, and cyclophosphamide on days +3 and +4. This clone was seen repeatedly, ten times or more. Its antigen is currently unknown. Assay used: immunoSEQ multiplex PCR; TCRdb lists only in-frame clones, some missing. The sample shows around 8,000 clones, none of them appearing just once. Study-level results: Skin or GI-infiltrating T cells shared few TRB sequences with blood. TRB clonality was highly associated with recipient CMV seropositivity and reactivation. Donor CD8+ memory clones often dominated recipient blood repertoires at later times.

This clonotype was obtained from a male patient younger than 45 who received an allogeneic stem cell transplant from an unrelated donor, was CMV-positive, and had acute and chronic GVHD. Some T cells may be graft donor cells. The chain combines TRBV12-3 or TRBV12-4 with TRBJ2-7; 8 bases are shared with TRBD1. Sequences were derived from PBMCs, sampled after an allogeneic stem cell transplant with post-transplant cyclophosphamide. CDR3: CASSPTGGGTYEQYF. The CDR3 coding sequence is TGTGCCAGCAGTCCTACAGGGGGAGGAACCTACGAGCAGTACTTC.